The 21 T cell receptor beta chains reported below all come from one sample, sequenced in a study of T cell repertoires in ileal Crohn's disease. Measured with immunoSEQ multiplex PCR; TCRdb has only the in-frame clones, and not every one. There are around 4,500 clones in the sample; more than 70% occur only once, and roughly 16% lies in the top ten. Sequenced material: ileal tissue. The receptors stem from an adult with Crohn's disease.

V gene TRBV18 combines with J gene TRBJ2-7, with a possible D match to TRBD2 (5 bases). This CDR3 is built from 14 residues. Trimming stripped 2 bases from V and 1 base from J, with 9 bases between. The germline V gene has CDR1 KGHSH and CDR2 LQKENI. In DNA form, the CDR3 reads TGTGCCAGCTCACCAACTAGTATTTCCTACGAGCAGTACTTC. Translation: CASSPTSISYEQYF. The variable domain in full, completed from reference TRBV18 and TRBJ2-7, reads NAGVMQNPRHLVRRRGQEARLRCSPMKGHSHVYWYRQLPEEGLKFMVYLQKENIIDESGMPKERFSAEFPKEGPSILRIQQVVRGDSAAYFCASSPTSISYEQYFGPGTRLTVT.

This sequence joins TRBV4-1 and TRBJ2-7, with TRBD2 as a possible D gene (5 bases). Deletions cut 0 bases from V and 0 bases from J, with 15 bases between. In germline, CDR1 is MGHRA, CDR2 YSYEKL. The CDR3 runs to 17 residues. CDR3 residues: CASSQEDFSLYSYEQYF. In DNA form, the CDR3 reads TGCGCCAGCAGCCAAGAGGACTTCTCCTTATACTCCTACGAGCAGTACTTC.

This clone appeared a few times. V and J are TRBV6-5 and TRBJ2-3; TRBD2 agrees at 10 bases. CDR3 size: 11 residues. Germline V gene sequence: CDR1 MNHEY, CDR2 SVGAGI. J gave up 10 bases and V 5 bases, and 0 bases lay outside the gene matches. CDR3 DNA: TGTGCCAGCAGTCTAGCGGGAGCGCAGTATTTT. Its protein product is CASSLAGAQYF.

The chain couples TRBV7-2 to TRBJ2-1; no clear D. V lost 6 bases and J lost 9, with 9 bases in between. Germline V gene data show CDR1 as SGHTA and CDR2 as FQGNSA. The CDR3 has 11 residues. CDR3 nucleotide sequence: TGTGCCAGCAGAATTCGAGGTGAGCAGTTCTTC. It translates to CASRIRGEQFF.

V gene TRBV6-4 combines with J gene TRBJ1-6, with 9 bases identical to TRBD1. This CDR3 is 14 amino acids long. Looked up from germline, CDR1 is MRHNA and CDR2 is SNTAGT. The trim removed 4 bases at V and 9 bases at J, leaving 4 bases unmatched. CDR3 protein: CASSADRGGSPLHF. The CDR3 bases are TGTGCCAGCAGTGCGGACAGGGGTGGTTCACCCCTCCACTTT.

In nucleotides, the CDR3 is TGTGCCAGCAGCTTCGGACAGAACCAAGAGACCCAGTACTTC. This gives the protein CASSFGQNQETQYF. The rearrangement joins TRBV11-2 to TRBJ2-5; D possibly corresponds to TRBD1 (6 bases). Trimming stripped 3 bases from V and 0 bases from J, with 8 bases between. The CDR3 loop spans 14 amino acids. CDR1 is SGHAT and CDR2 is FQNNGV in the germline V gene.

V gene TRBV7-2 combines with J gene TRBJ1-1, with TRBD1 as a possible D gene (5 bases). The CDR3 consists of 13 residues. Deletions cut 6 bases from V and 3 bases from J, with 11 bases between. The germline V gene encodes CDR1 SGHTA and CDR2 FQGNSA. CDR3 amino acids: CASRRQRDTEAFF. For the CDR3, the DNA is TGTGCCAGCAGGCGACAGCGAGACACTGAAGCTTTCTTT.

J is TRBJ2-7 and V is TRBV7-9; D is perhaps TRBD2 (5 bases). In germline, CDR1 is SEHNR, CDR2 FQNEAQ (reference sequence). The CDR3 extends over 12 amino acids. V was clipped by 5 bases and J by 2 bases, with 7 bases between them. The chain's CDR3 is CASSAGTYEQYF. DNA for the CDR3: TGTGCCAGCAGCGCGGGTACCTACGAGCAGTACTTC.

Details on this clone: One junction end does not reproduce the germline sequence, and a read error may be involved. This chain joins TRBV5-6 and TRBJ1-2, with D unresolved. The CDR3 spans 11 residues. Per the germline V gene, CDR1 is SGHDT and CDR2 is YYEEEE. The CDR3 region is CASSKDRATFF. The CDR3 DNA reads TGTGCCAGCAGCAAGGATCGAGCGACTTTCTTC.

The chain combines TRBV6-5 with TRBJ1-4, with TRBD1 identical over 7 bases. Per the germline V gene, CDR1 is MNHEY and CDR2 is SVGAGI. The ends lost 3 bases at V and 5 bases at J; junction bases unmatched: 3. This CDR3 contains 14 residues. CDR3 residues: CASSYGRGNEKLFF. The CDR3 nucleotides are TGTGCCAGCAGTTATGGCAGGGGGAATGAAAAACTGTTTTTT.

CDR3 protein: CASSIDLWGQGRAGELFF. The CDR3 coding sequence is TGTGCCAGTAGTATAGATCTATGGGGACAGGGGCGGGCCGGGGAGCTGTTTTTT. V is TRBV19 and J is TRBJ2-2, with 10 bases fitting TRBD1. The germline V gene encodes CDR1 LNHDA and CDR2 SQIVND (reference sequence). This CDR3 has 18 residues. The trim removed 0 bases at V and 6 bases at J, leaving 10 bases unmatched.

The genes are TRBV5-1 and TRBJ2-1; D gene uncertain. Germline lookup yields CDR1 SGHRS and CDR2 YFSETQ. Trimming stripped 1 base from V and 6 bases from J, with 11 bases between. This CDR3 has 14 amino acids. The CDR3 bases are TGCGCCAGCAGCTTGTTTTCAGGCGTCAATGAGCAGTTCTTC. Translated, it gives CASSLFSGVNEQFF.

The chain combines TRBV6-5 with TRBJ1-1; TRBD1 aligns across 11 bases. V lost 2 bases to trimming and J lost 7 bases; unmatched junction nucleotides: 3. This CDR3 has 14 residues. The germline V gene has CDR1 MNHEY and CDR2 SVGAGI. The CDR3 nucleotides read TGTGCCAGCAGTTACGGTGGGACAGGGGGTGAAGCTTTCTTT. Translation: CASSYGGTGGEAFF.

This chain uses TRBV7-2 with TRBJ1-5; TRBD1 matches 7 bases. The CDR3 has 15 residues. Germline CDR1 is SGHTA and CDR2 is FQGNSA. With V trimmed by 5 bases and J by 0 bases, 4 bases remained unmatched. Written as DNA, the CDR3 is TGTGCCAGCAGCAGACAGGGAGATAGCAATCAGCCCCAGCATTTT. Residues: CASSRQGDSNQPQHF.

The chain links TRBV29-1 to TRBJ2-3; 7 bases agree with TRBD2. CDR3 length: 15 residues. CDR1 and CDR2 (germline): SQVTM, ANQGSEA. Trimming took 3 bases from V and 4 from J; bases not matched to a gene: 10. The CDR3 coding sequence is TGCAGCGTTGAGACGACTAGCTTTAAATCAGATACGCAGTATTTT. It codes for CSVETTSFKSDTQYF.

The chain has TRBV5-1 and TRBJ2-3; D remains unclear. The germline CDR1 and CDR2 sequences are SGHRS and YFSETQ. The CDR3 covers 13 residues. The germline V and J ends were trimmed by 0 bases and 1 base, with 3 bases remaining between them. The CDR3 DNA is TGCGCCAGCAGCTTGGCCGGCACAGATACGCAGTATTTT. Encoded protein: CASSLAGTDTQYF.

DNA for the CDR3: TGTGCCAGCAGTGGGACAGGGCTCTACACTGAAGCTTTCTTT. This codes for CASSGTGLYTEAFF. V gene TRBV25-1 combines with J gene TRBJ1-1, with 8 bases lining up with TRBD1. J was trimmed by 3 bases and V by 4 bases; bases with no gene match: 4. CDR1 MGHDK and CDR2 SYGVNS come from the germline V gene. This CDR3 has 14 residues.

The rearrangement uses TRBV6-1 and TRBJ1-4, with TRBD1 matching over 8 bases. Germline V CDR1 and CDR2: MNHNS, SASEGT. The CDR3 runs to 13 residues. The ends lost 8 bases at V and 5 bases at J; junction bases unmatched: 4. CDR3 coding DNA: TGTGCCAGCTTGGACAGGGTCAATGAAAAACTGTTTTTT. Encoded protein: CASLDRVNEKLFF.

This clone is a singleton in its sample. The chain recombines TRBV6-6 with TRBJ2-7; weak D call: TRBD1 (5 bases). The CDR3 is 14 residues long. V shed 5 bases and J shed 2 bases, with 13 bases lying between them. Germline lookup yields CDR1 MNHNY and CDR2 SVGAGI (reference sequence). The CDR3 sequence: CASSRQLTAYEQYF. The CDR3 DNA sequence: TGTGCCAGCAGTCGACAGTTAACAGCCTACGAGCAGTACTTC.

The chain uses TRBV6-5 and TRBJ2-7; 7 positions agree with TRBD2. CDR1 MNHEY and CDR2 SVGAGI come from the germline V gene. CDR3 length: 13 residues. Unmatched junction bases numbered 5, after V lost 7 bases and J lost 2 bases. This CDR3 reads CASKGGGPYEQYF. CDR3 DNA: TGTGCCAGCAAGGGCGGGGGTCCCTACGAGCAGTACTTC.

The rearrangement uses TRBV28 and TRBJ2-7; TRBD1 matches at 9 bases. Germline values: CDR1 MDHEN, CDR2 SYDVKM. Trimming at V came to 6 bases and at J to 6 bases, leaving 9 bases not matched to a gene. The CDR3 spans 14 residues. The CDR3 sequence: CASSPLQGASEQYF. CDR3 in DNA: TGTGCCAGCAGCCCCTTACAGGGGGCCAGCGAGCAGTACTTC.